These 28 T cell receptor beta chains came from one sample sequenced in a study of T cell clonality in common variable immunodeficiency. General observations from the study: Reportedly, TCR beta sequences from common variable immunodeficiency showed fewer deletions and N-nucleotide insertions.

Profiling relied on immunoSEQ multiplex PCR, and the TCRdb table lists in-frame clones only, not all of them. The profile covers some 11,000 clones, none occurring a single time. For these TCRs, the target antigens are not known. Input material: peripheral blood mononuclear cells. The receptors were sampled from a human donor with common variable immunodeficiency.

This clone was seen repeatedly, ten times or more. Read coverage stops 3 residues before the CDR3 terminus; the germline J gene supplies the remainder. The rearrangement uses TRBV18 and TRBJ2-7; the match to TRBD1 covers 9 bases. There are 14 residues in the CDR3. From germline, CDR1 is KGHSH and CDR2 LQKENI. The ends lost 3 bases at V and 6 bases at J; junction bases unmatched: 6. CDR3 DNA, as far as it was read: TGTGCCAGCTCACCGCAACAGGGGGCAGGCGAG. This codes for CASSPQQGAGE. The whole CDR3 sequence reads CASSPQQGAGEQYF.

This clone was counted between two and nine times. The CDR3 goes on 3 residues after the read ends, and that part is filled in from the germline J gene. J is TRBJ1-5 and V is TRBV19; 8 bases line up with TRBD1. Germline CDR1 is LNHDA and CDR2 is SQIVND (reference sequence). V lost 3 bases and J lost 1; bases outside the gene matches: 11. The CDR3 runs to 18 residues. Incomplete CDR3 DNA: TGTGCCAGTAGTATGGACAGGGTTGAATTGCGGAGCAATCAGCCC. Translating it yields CASSMDRVELRSNQP. The full CDR3 reads CASSMDRVELRSNQPQHF.

This clone is medium-sized (0.01 to 0.1%) by share. The sequence runs out 3 residues before the end of the CDR3; the remainder is reconstructed from the germline J gene. The V and J genes are TRBV30 and TRBJ1-4; unclear D gene. From germline, CDR1 is GTSNPN and CDR2 SVGIG (reference sequence). Trimming cost V 1 base and J 6 bases, with 9 bases left between them. This CDR3 is built from 13 residues. CDR3 sequence reads: CAWSGRRDEKLFF. The covered CDR3 bases are TGTGCCTGGAGTGGCAGGAGGGATGAAAAA.

This clone has only a few counts. The read comes to an end 3 residues before the CDR3 does, leaving the germline J gene to fill in the end. The genes are TRBV19 and TRBJ1-2; D is ambiguous. The CDR3 has 15 residues. Germline lookup yields CDR1 LNHDA and CDR2 SQIVND (reference sequence). Trimming stripped 2 bases from V and 6 bases from J, with 16 bases between. The CDR3: CASSISQSGGNGYTF. The sequenced part of the CDR3 DNA is TGTGCCAGTAGTATATCTCAATCGGGTGGAAATGGC.

This clone was observed a few times. CDR3 loop: CASSYSGQVSNQPQHF. CDR3 bases read: TGTGCCAGCAGTTACTCAGGGCAGGTCAGCAATCAGCCC. The chain links TRBV6-2 or TRBV6-3 to TRBJ1-5, with D unclear. The read finishes 3 residues shy of the CDR3 end, and the germline J gene is used to complete it. The germline gives CDR1 MNHEY, CDR2 SVGEGT. CDR3 size: 16 residues. Trimming shortened V by 0 bases and J by 1 base, and 10 bases separated the two germline ends.

This clone occurred a few times. The read ends 3 residues before the CDR3 terminus; that terminus is restored from the germline J gene. The J gene is TRBJ2-5, the V gene TRBV18, with D perhaps matching TRBD1 (5 bases). The V end was cut by 1 base, the J end by 2 bases, with 20 bases between. The germline V gene encodes CDR1 KGHSH and CDR2 LQKENI. The CDR3 contains 18 residues. Here the CDR3 reads CASSPRRAAGLAQETQYF. Partial CDR3 DNA: TGTGCCAGCTCACCACGACGAGCCGCAGGGTTAGCACAAGAGACC.

This clone is categorized as medium-sized. The read terminates 3 residues before the CDR3 end, so the remaining end is supplied by the germline J gene. The same CDR3 is also encoded by other DNA sequences in this sample. The chain is built from TRBV5-1 and TRBJ1-6, with TRBD1 matching over 9 bases. This CDR3 comprises 14 residues. In germline, CDR1 is SGHRS, CDR2 YFSETQ. V was pared by 0 bases and J by 8 bases, with 0 bases of the junction left unmatched. The CDR3 sequence is CASSLGQGDSPLHF. The part of the CDR3 DNA that was read is TGCGCCAGCAGCTTGGGACAGGGGGATTCACCC.

About this clone: The CDR3 end is not reached by the read, which stops 3 residues before it; the germline J gene fills it in. The chain recombines TRBV5-1 with TRBJ1-2; D remains unclear. The CDR3 extends over 13 amino acids. With 0 bases removed from V and 2 bases from J, the gap between germline ends came to 5 bases. Germline values: CDR1 SGHRS, CDR2 YFSETQ. CDR3 sequence: CASSLEVNYGYTF. The sequenced part of the CDR3 DNA is TGCGCCAGCAGCTTGGAGGTCAACTATGGC.

As concerns this clone: The read finishes 3 residues shy of the CDR3 end, and the germline J gene is used to complete it. The gene calls are TRBV7-9 and TRBJ2-5; D might be TRBD1 (5 bases). V dropped 11 bases and J dropped 1 base, with 8 bases sitting between them. The CDR3 has 11 amino acids. CDR1 and CDR2 from the germline V gene are SEHNR and FQNEAQ (reference sequence). The CDR3 reads CAVRVQETQYF. CDR3 DNA, as far as it was read: TGTGCCGTCAGGGTCCAAGAGACC.

This clone was found a few times. The read stops 3 residues short of the end of the CDR3; the missing end is completed from the germline J gene. The chain combines TRBV11-3 with TRBJ2-7, with D perhaps matching TRBD1 (6 bases). Germline CDR1 is SGHNT and CDR2 is YENEEA. Trimming took off 3 bases at V and 3 bases at J, with 9 bases between the two ends. The CDR3 length is 13 residues. The CDR3 sequence: CASSLDSNYEQYF. CDR3 bases read: TGTGCCAGCAGCTTGGACAGTAACTACGAG.

This clone was picked up a small number of times. The CDR3 end falls 3 residues outside the read, so it is completed with the germline J gene. The rearrangement links TRBV30 to TRBJ2-2, with 7 bases identical to TRBD1. The CDR3 consists of 14 residues. J was trimmed by 3 bases and V by 4 bases; bases with no gene match: 5. Germline CDR1 reads GTSNPN; CDR2 reads SVGIG (reference sequence). The CDR3 spells CAWNSGGYTGELFF. The sequenced CDR3 bases are TGTGCCTGGAACTCAGGGGGTTACACCGGGGAG.

This clone was seen many times. The sequenced fragment ends 3 residues before the CDR3 boundary, so the rest is inferred from the germline J gene. The V and J genes are TRBV30 and TRBJ2-5; no clear D. Trimming pared 0 bases from V and 5 bases from J, leaving 10 bases between. The CDR3 spans 13 residues. CDR1 GTSNPN and CDR2 SVGIG come from the germline V gene (reference sequence). CDR3 DNA (partial): TGTGCCTGGAGTGTGGTCTTCGCGGAGACC. The encoded protein is CAWSVVFAET. The full CDR3 sequence reads CAWSVVFAETQYF.

As concerns this clone: The DNA ends 3 residues before the CDR3 does, and the rest of the CDR3 is filled in from the germline J gene. The V gene is TRBV7-2, the J gene TRBJ2-3; TRBD1 matches 7 bases. Looked up from germline, CDR1 is SGHTA and CDR2 is FQGNSA. V gave up 5 bases and J gave up 5 bases; unmatched junction bases: 4. The CDR3 sequence is 13 residues long. The CDR3: CASSPDREDTQYF. The CDR3 DNA, read in part, is TGTGCCAGCAGCCCTGACAGGGAAGATACG.

About this clone: The read finishes 3 residues shy of the CDR3 end, and the germline J gene is used to complete it. The rearrangement links TRBV7-2 to TRBJ2-1; D might be TRBD2 (6 bases). Trimming stripped 6 bases from V and 5 bases from J, with 14 bases between. CDR1 and CDR2 (germline): SGHTA, FQGNSA. The CDR3 spans 14 residues. Incomplete CDR3 DNA: TGTGCCAGCAGTACGAATAGACTAGACAATGAG. Protein sequence: CASSTNRLDNE. The CDR3 as a whole reads CASSTNRLDNEQFF.

The table lists this clone with many counts. Read coverage stops 3 residues before the CDR3 terminus; the germline J gene supplies the remainder. This chain links TRBV3-1 (or the pseudogene TRBV3-2) with TRBJ2-7; TRBD1 is a possible D gene (5 bases). The CDR3 sequence is 14 residues long. V lost 2 bases to trimming and J lost 6 bases, with 14 bases between them. Germline CDR1 reads LGHDT; CDR2 reads YNNKEL (reference sequence). CDR3 residues: CASSQLDVQGEQYF. The CDR3 bases that were read are TGTGCCAGCAGCCAACTGGACGTCCAGGGCGAG.

This clone has ten or more counts. Coverage ceases 3 residues before the CDR3 finishes, and the germline J gene fills in the end. V and J are TRBV19 and TRBJ2-7; no firm D call. V lost 1 base and J lost 2, with 15 bases in between. The CDR3 sequence is 16 residues long. Germline values: CDR1 LNHDA, CDR2 SQIVND (reference sequence). The CDR3 DNA, read in part, is TGTGCCAGTAGTATAGCGGCAGGCTCAACGACCTACGAG. Translating gives CASSIAAGSTTYE. The entire CDR3 sequence reads CASSIAAGSTTYEQYF.

In this sample, this clone turned up a few times. The read ends 3 residues early relative to the CDR3; the germline J gene fills the gap. The chain is built from TRBV19 and TRBJ2-3, with D possibly TRBD2 on 6 matching bases. The CDR3 runs to 15 residues. Trimming left V 11 bases short and J 0 bases short, with 18 bases between. Looked up from germline, CDR1 is LNHDA and CDR2 is SQIVND (reference sequence). Incomplete CDR3 DNA: TGTGCCTGCATGAATAGCGGTGCTAGCACAGATACG. Residues: CACMNSGASTDT. The CDR3 reads in full as CACMNSGASTDTQYF.

This clone was found many times. The read stops 3 residues short of the end of the CDR3; the missing end is completed from the germline J gene. The chain links TRBV29-1 to TRBJ2-1; D ambiguous. This CDR3 contains 13 residues. Trimming removed 1 base from V and 3 bases from J, with 7 bases in between. Germline CDR1 and CDR2: SQVTM and ANQGSEA. CDR3 loop: CSVEGAFYNEQFF. The covered CDR3 bases are TGCAGCGTTGAAGGGGCATTCTACAATGAG.

A word on this clone: The read gets to within 3 residues of the CDR3 end, and the germline J gene fills in the rest. The gene calls are TRBV19 and TRBJ1-1; D might be TRBD1 (6 bases). The ends were cut back, 9 bases at V and 3 bases at J, with 32 bases in the middle. This CDR3 is built from 19 residues. Germline assignment: CDR1 LNHDA and CDR2 SQIVND (reference sequence). CDR3 DNA, as far as it was read: TGTGCCAGACCGAGATCACGGGTAGGGGGAATGGGTGATGACACTGAA. It codes for CARPRSRVGGMGDDTE. The CDR3 in its entirety is CARPRSRVGGMGDDTEAFF. Together with reference TRBV19 and TRBJ1-1, the CDR3 gives the full variable domain: DGGITQSPKYLFRKEGQNVTLSCEQNLNHDAMYWYRQDPGQGLRLIYYSQIVNDFQKGDIAEGYSVSREKKESFPLTVTSAQKNPTAFYLCARPRSRVGGMGDDTEAFFGQGTRLTVV.

A note on this clone: Read data end 3 residues before the CDR3 end; the end is taken from the germline J gene. The rearrangement joins TRBV6-2 or TRBV6-3 to TRBJ1-1; TRBD1 matches at 7 bases. Germline V gives CDR1 MNHEY, CDR2 SVGEGT. CDR3 size: 14 residues. The V segment lost 4 bases and the J segment 1 base; nucleotides outside the gene matches: 3. CDR3 protein: CASSWAGGNTEAFF. The covered CDR3 bases are TGTGCCAGCAGTTGGGCAGGGGGGAACACTGAA.

In its sample, this clone was seen a few times. The DNA ends 3 residues before the CDR3 does, and the rest of the CDR3 is filled in from the germline J gene. The V call is TRBV30, the J call TRBJ1-1, with TRBD1 as a possible D gene (6 bases). This CDR3 comprises 14 residues. Per germline, CDR1 GTSNPN and CDR2 SVGIG (reference sequence). Trimming cost V 2 bases and J 1 base, with 11 bases left between them. CDR3 region: CAWSRRGGNTEAFF. CDR3 bases read: TGTGCCTGGAGTAGGCGAGGGGGGAACACTGAA.

In regard to this clone: The read is 3 residues too short to cover the CDR3 end, so that end is filled in from the germline J gene. The J gene is TRBJ1-1, the V gene TRBV18; weak D call: TRBD1 (5 bases). The CDR3 runs 15 residues. Between the trimmed V and J ends, which lost 5 bases and 0 bases, there was a span of 13 bases. Germline assignment: CDR1 KGHSH and CDR2 LQKENI. CDR3 bases read: TGTGCCAGCTCAGCCATCCGGGGGATGAACACTGAA. Protein: CASSAIRGMNTE. Given in full, the CDR3 is CASSAIRGMNTEAFF.

This clone is categorized as medium-sized. Coverage ceases 3 residues before the CDR3 finishes, and the germline J gene fills in the end. The rearrangement links TRBV12-3 or TRBV12-4 to TRBJ2-7; 9 positions agree with TRBD1. The CDR3 is 14 residues long. Unmatched junction bases numbered 7, after V lost 4 bases and J lost 6 bases. CDR3 residues: CASSWTGEESEQYF. The DNA read from the CDR3 is TGTGCCAGCAGTTGGACAGGGGAAGAAAGCGAG.

At least ten counts were recorded for this clone. With the read ending 3 residues before the CDR3 end, the germline J gene is used to fill in that end. J is TRBJ1-6 and V is TRBV20-1; a weak D match, TRBD1 (6 bases). The germline V gene encodes CDR1 DFQATT and CDR2 SNEGSKA (reference sequence). CDR3 length: 17 amino acids. V lost 0 bases and J lost 8, with 20 bases in between. This CDR3 reads CSARDLGQGTRDSPLHF. The covered CDR3 bases are TGCAGTGCTAGAGATCTGGGTCAGGGGACCAGGGATTCACCC.

This clone has a count of ten or more. The read terminates 3 residues ahead of where the CDR3 ends, so the germline J gene completes it. This chain connects TRBV19 to TRBJ2-1, with a tentative D call TRBD2 (6 bases). From germline, CDR1 is LNHDA and CDR2 SQIVND (reference sequence). V lost 3 bases and J 4 bases, leaving 16 bases between the germline ends. The CDR3 length is 16 residues. The sequenced part of the CDR3 DNA is TGTGCCAGTAGTATCGAGAGGGCGGGGTCTTACAATGAG. Translating gives CASSIERAGSYNE. From start to end, the CDR3 is CASSIERAGSYNEQFF.

On this clone: The CDR3 end falls 3 residues outside the read, so it is completed with the germline J gene. The rearrangement uses TRBV23-1 and TRBJ1-1; 7 bases fit TRBD1. TRBV23-1 counts as an open reading frame of uncertain function. V lost 7 bases, J lost 5 bases, and 22 bases stayed unmatched. The CDR3 consists of 18 residues. CDR3 residues: CASNWPDEDRPKGTEAFF. The CDR3 bases that were read are TGCGCCAGCAATTGGCCGGATGAGGACAGGCCCAAAGGGACTGAA.

Comments on this clone: The sequenced fragment ends 3 residues before the CDR3 boundary, so the rest is inferred from the germline J gene. The chain joins TRBV7-2 to TRBJ2-7; D is perhaps TRBD2 (6 bases). The CDR3 is 14 residues long. Trimming left V 7 bases short and J 4 bases short, with 17 bases between. From germline, CDR1 is SGHTA and CDR2 FQGNSA. CDR3 protein: CASTQPGLPYEQYF. The sequenced part of the CDR3 DNA is TGTGCCAGCACCCAACCGGGACTCCCGTACGAG.

This clone was seen a handful of times. The read falls 3 residues short of the CDR3 end, and the missing part is taken from the germline J gene. The chain recombines TRBV6-1 with TRBJ1-5; D is uncertain. Trimming stripped 2 bases from V and 0 bases from J, with 11 bases between. The germline V gene encodes CDR1 MNHNS and CDR2 SASEGT. This CDR3 is 16 amino acids long. The part of the CDR3 DNA that was read is TGTGCCAGCAGTGAACCAGCGGCCCTTAGCAATCAGCCC. Translating gives CASSEPAALSNQP. In full, the CDR3 reads CASSEPAALSNQPQHF.